Following are 29 T cell receptor beta chains from one sample sequenced in a study of PD-1 blockade in mismatch repair-deficient tumors. Assay: immunoSEQ multiplex PCR; the TCRdb copy retains only in-frame clones and omits some. Among roughly 40,000 clones, approximately 84% were seen once, and the ten largest hold roughly 3.9%. This sample comprised peripheral blood, obtained 75 to 85 weeks after starting pembrolizumab. Receptor source: an adult with mismatch repair-deficient cancer.

This clone was seen a single time. The V gene is TRBV19, the J gene TRBJ1-2, with D maybe TRBD1 (5 bases). Deletions cut 6 bases from V and 1 base from J, with 18 bases between. CDR1 is LNHDA and CDR2 is SQIVND in the germline V gene (reference sequence). CDR3 length equals 16 residues. DNA of the CDR3: TGTGCCAGTAGAGTGTCAGGGCCCGAAGGTAACTATGGCTACACCTTC. The encoded protein is CASRVSGPEGNYGYTF.

This clone has just a few counts. The genes are TRBV19 and TRBJ2-7; D remains ambiguous. V dropped 3 bases and J dropped 0 bases, with 6 bases sitting between them. Germline V gene data show CDR1 as LNHDA and CDR2 as SQIVND (reference sequence). The CDR3 is 13 residues long. CDR3 residues: CASSMRNSYEQYF. The CDR3 DNA is TGTGCCAGTAGTATGAGGAACTCCTACGAGCAGTACTTC.

The V gene is TRBV18, the J gene TRBJ1-2, with D perhaps matching TRBD1 (6 bases). V gave up 2 bases and J gave up 8 bases, with 12 bases separating them. Germline V gene data show CDR1 as KGHSH and CDR2 as LQKENI. The CDR3 length is 13 residues. Written as DNA, the CDR3 is TGTGCCAGCTCACCAAGACAGGAGACGGGCTACACCTTC. It yields the protein CASSPRQETGYTF.

The chain uses TRBV27 and TRBJ2-3; 8 bases are a match to TRBD2. The V segment lost 2 bases and the J segment 7 bases; nucleotides outside the gene matches: 11. This CDR3 comprises 16 residues. Germline lookup yields CDR1 MNHEY and CDR2 SMNVEV (reference sequence). CDR3 sequence reads: CASSLSPAGALHTQYF. The CDR3 region has the DNA TGTGCCAGCAGTTTAAGTCCAGCGGGGGCACTACATACGCAGTATTTT.

This clone was counted between two and nine times. The chain has TRBV19 and TRBJ1-1, with 11 bases matching TRBD1. J was trimmed by 4 bases and V by 6 bases; bases with no gene match: 10. Germline CDR1 LNHDA, CDR2 SQIVND (reference sequence). CDR3 length: 16 amino acids. The chain's CDR3 is CASRQSGQGAGTEAFF. CDR3 in DNA: TGTGCCAGTAGACAAAGCGGACAGGGGGCAGGCACTGAAGCTTTCTTT.

The chain joins TRBV19 to TRBJ1-4, with TRBD1 as a possible D gene (5 bases). The V end lost 4 bases, the J end lost 7 bases, and 16 bases lay between the germline ends. Germline V gene sequence: CDR1 LNHDA, CDR2 SQIVND (reference sequence). This CDR3 comprises 15 residues. CDR3 amino acids: CASSNRRGASEKLFF. The CDR3 bases are TGTGCCAGTAGTAACAGGAGAGGGGCTAGTGAAAAACTGTTTTTT. The entire variable domain, with the rest obtained from reference TRBV19 and TRBJ1-4, is as follows: DGGITQSPKYLFRKEGQNVTLSCEQNLNHDAMYWYRQDPGQGLRLIYYSQIVNDFQKGDIAEGYSVSREKKESFPLTVTSAQKNPTAFYLCASSNRRGASEKLFFGSGTQLSVL.

The chain carries TRBV5-6 and TRBJ2-7; 8 bases match TRBD1. Germline V lookup: CDR1 SGHDT, CDR2 YYEEEE. The J segment lost 5 bases and the V segment lost 4 bases, leaving 5 bases of the junction unmatched. This CDR3 has 13 residues. This CDR3 reads CASSEWTGHEQYF. The CDR3, as DNA: TGTGCCAGCAGCGAGTGGACAGGGCACGAGCAGTACTTC.

The J gene is TRBJ1-5, the V gene TRBV25-1, with D unclear. V was shortened by 4 bases and J by 7 bases, with 14 bases between the two germline ends. The CDR3 covers 14 residues. Germline V gene lookup returns CDR1 MGHDK and CDR2 SYGVNS. The CDR3: CASSAEGTWQPQHF. CDR3 coding DNA: TGTGCCAGCAGTGCGGAGGGTACGTGGCAGCCCCAGCATTTT.

The rearrangement links TRBV11-2 to TRBJ2-5, with 8 bases aligning to TRBD2. J gave up 3 bases and V 2 bases, and 8 bases lay outside the gene matches. Per the germline V gene, CDR1 is SGHAT and CDR2 is FQNNGV. The CDR3 has 16 residues. CDR3 coding DNA: TGTGCCAGCAGCTTATTGGCGGGAGGAATGGAAGAGACCCAGTACTTC. Protein: CASSLLAGGMEETQYF. The variable domain in full, with the rest retrieved from reference TRBV11-2 and TRBJ2-5, is EAGVAQSPRYKIIEKRQSVAFWCNPISGHATLYWYQQILGQGPKLLIQFQNNGVVDDSQLPKDRFSAERLKGVDSTLKIQPAKLEDSAVYLCASSLLAGGMEETQYFGPGTRLLVL.

The chain couples TRBV6-5 to TRBJ1-1, with D unresolved. The germline V gene has CDR1 MNHEY and CDR2 SVGAGI. Trimming took 2 bases from V and 0 from J, leaving 7 bases between them. This CDR3 contains 14 residues. In DNA, the CDR3 is TGTGCCAGCAGTTACGACACCTTGAACACTGAAGCTTTCTTT. Translating it yields CASSYDTLNTEAFF.

The genes are TRBV5-3 and TRBJ1-4; weak D call: TRBD1 (6 bases). TRBV5-3 is marked as an open reading frame, function uncertain. Trimming removed 5 bases at V and 4 bases at J, with 27 bases between. CDR3 length: 19 amino acids. The CDR3 loop is CARSFQPRGIYQGNEKLFF. The CDR3 DNA sequence: TGTGCCAGAAGTTTCCAACCCAGGGGAATTTATCAGGGTAATGAAAAACTGTTTTTT.

The V call is TRBV28, the J call TRBJ1-2, with D hard to call. Trimming removed 5 bases at V and 8 bases at J, with 9 bases between. There are 11 residues in the CDR3. Germline lookup yields CDR1 MDHEN and CDR2 SYDVKM. The CDR3 sequence: CASSQTRGYTF. For the CDR3, the DNA is TGTGCCAGCAGTCAGACCCGGGGCTACACCTTC.

In nucleotides, the CDR3 is TGCAGCGTGACCCGGGACTATCGGAATGAGCAGTTCTTC. Protein sequence: CSVTRDYRNEQFF. The rearrangement uses TRBV29-1 and TRBJ2-1, with TRBD2 identical over 7 bases. Germline lookup yields CDR1 SQVTM and CDR2 ANQGSEA. The CDR3 covers 13 residues. Unmatched junction bases numbered 9, after V lost 6 bases and J lost 7 bases.

This rearrangement joins TRBV5-6 to TRBJ1-2; the match to TRBD1 covers 9 bases. Trimming cost V 4 bases and J 4 bases; bases outside gene matches: 5. Germline assignment: CDR1 SGHDT and CDR2 YYEEEE. The CDR3 covers 14 residues. This CDR3 reads CASSVTGGIYGYTF. CDR3 coding DNA: TGTGCCAGCAGCGTCACAGGGGGCATCTATGGCTACACCTTC.

The V call is TRBV14, the J call TRBJ2-1; 8 bases line up with TRBD2. Germline CDR1 is SGHDN and CDR2 is FVKESK. CDR3 length: 16 residues. V was clipped by 1 base and J by 8 bases; unmatched bases: 10. The CDR3 region is CASSQVGSGSLHEQFF. The DNA for the CDR3 is TGTGCCAGCAGCCAAGTTGGAAGCGGGAGTCTCCATGAGCAGTTCTTC.

The chain links TRBV5-1 to TRBJ2-1; TRBD2 matches 7 bases. In germline, CDR1 is SGHRS, CDR2 YFSETQ. This CDR3 spans 16 amino acids. V lost 0 bases, J lost 0 bases, and 3 bases stayed unmatched. The CDR3 is CASSLVGGSSYNEQFF. For the CDR3, the DNA is TGCGCCAGCAGCTTGGTCGGGGGGAGCTCCTACAATGAGCAGTTCTTC.

Only one count was recorded for this clone. The rearrangement uses TRBV27 and TRBJ2-7; D is ambiguous. Trimming cost V 6 bases and J 2 bases, with 17 bases left between them. This CDR3 is 15 amino acids long. The V gene's germline CDR1 is MNHEY and CDR2 SMNVEV (reference sequence). The CDR3 coding sequence is TGTGCCAGCAGCCCCGCCTCGAGCCCCGCCTACGAGCAGTACTTC. Translating gives CASSPASSPAYEQYF.

This clone was seen a single time. This chain links TRBV27 with TRBJ1-2, with 11 bases lining up with TRBD1. The ends lost 6 bases at V and 7 bases at J; junction bases unmatched: 7. The CDR3 spans 14 residues. Germline CDR1 is MNHEY and CDR2 is SMNVEV (reference sequence). Written as DNA, the CDR3 is TGTGCCAGCAGAACCGGACAGGGGGCTGGTGGCTACACCTTC. Amino acids: CASRTGQGAGGYTF.

This sequence joins TRBV5-6 and TRBJ2-2; D is unclear. The CDR3 consists of 15 residues. The V end was cut by 4 bases, the J end by 1 base, with 11 bases between. Germline assignment: CDR1 SGHDT and CDR2 YYEEEE. The CDR3 is CASSPPSGNTGELFF. CDR3 DNA: TGTGCCAGCAGCCCACCGTCTGGGAACACCGGGGAGCTGTTTTTT.

The chain carries TRBV5-4 and TRBJ1-3, with a weak D call TRBD1 (5 bases). The germline V gene has CDR1 SGHNT and CDR2 YYREEE (reference sequence). The V end was cut by 3 bases, the J end by 4 bases, with 11 bases between. The CDR3 runs to 14 residues. CDR3 sequence reads: CASSSGSYGNTIYF. The CDR3 region has the DNA TGTGCCAGCAGCTCAGGGTCATACGGAAACACCATATATTTT.

This clone has a single count. This chain connects TRBV5-4 to TRBJ2-2; D is perhaps TRBD1 (5 bases). Germline CDR1 reads SGHNT; CDR2 reads YYREEE (reference sequence). The ends were cut back, 4 bases at V and 0 bases at J, with 10 bases in the middle. The CDR3 length is 15 residues. The CDR3 protein is CASSRGQTNTGELFF. The DNA for the CDR3 is TGTGCCAGCAGCAGAGGACAAACGAACACCGGGGAGCTGTTTTTT.

The J gene is TRBJ2-2, the V gene TRBV14; 10 nucleotides align to TRBD1. The germline CDR1 and CDR2 sequences are SGHDN and FVKESK. V dropped 1 base and J dropped 9; count of bases not matched to a gene: 14. The CDR3 sequence is 18 residues long. CDR3 sequence (DNA): TGTGCCAGCAGCCAAGGGAATTTGGGGACAGGGGCGTTGCGGGAGCTGTTTTTT. Protein product: CASSQGNLGTGALRELFF. The full variable domain, completed using reference TRBV14 and TRBJ2-2, is EAGVTQFPSHSVIEKGQTVTLRCDPISGHDNLYWYRRVMGKEIKFLLHFVKESKQDESGMPNNRFLAERTGGTYSTLKVQPAELEDSGVYFCASSQGNLGTGALRELFFGEGSRLTVL.

CDR3 nucleotide sequence: TGTGCCAGCAGCTTAGACACACCACGGGGCTACACCTTC. Translating it yields CASSLDTPRGYTF. The V and J genes are TRBV7-9 and TRBJ1-2, with D unclear. Deletions cut 1 base from V and 8 bases from J, with 11 bases between. Germline V gene data show CDR1 as SEHNR and CDR2 as FQNEAQ (reference sequence). The CDR3 contains 13 residues.

The chain couples TRBV27 to TRBJ1-1, with a tentative D call TRBD1 (6 bases). Deletions cut 7 bases from V and 4 bases from J, with 22 bases between. CDR1 MNHEY and CDR2 SMNVEV come from the germline V gene (reference sequence). CDR3 length equals 16 residues. CDR3 in amino acids: CASKVWEGGKSTEAFF. In DNA, the CDR3 is TGTGCCAGCAAGGTGTGGGAGGGGGGGAAGAGCACTGAAGCTTTCTTT.

The chain is built from TRBV6-6 and TRBJ1-5; no reliable D call. This CDR3 is built from 13 residues. The V gene lost 7 bases and the J gene lost 5 bases, with 12 bases spanning the gap. Germline V gene sequence: CDR1 MNHNY, CDR2 SVGAGI (reference sequence). The CDR3 DNA reads TGTGCCAGCAAAGTTCGACTGGATCAGCCCCAGCATTTT. Protein: CASKVRLDQPQHF.

The V and J genes are TRBV5-1 and TRBJ2-3; D call uncertain. Trimming removed 0 bases from V and 4 bases from J, with 6 bases in between. The CDR3 has 13 amino acids. Per germline, CDR1 SGHRS and CDR2 YFSETQ. CDR3 DNA: TGCGCCAGCAGCTTGGATTCCGCAGATACGCAGTATTTT. Its protein product is CASSLDSADTQYF.

The chain links TRBV5-1 to TRBJ2-3; no reliable D call. The V gene lost 0 bases and the J gene lost 5 bases, with 10 bases spanning the gap. Per the germline V gene, CDR1 is SGHRS and CDR2 is YFSETQ. The CDR3 is 14 residues long. As DNA, the CDR3 is TGCGCCAGCAGCTTGGAGACGTTCGAAGATACGCAGTATTTT. Its protein product is CASSLETFEDTQYF.

The J gene is TRBJ1-1, the V gene TRBV2, with TRBD1 matching 8 bases. Germline assignment: CDR1 SNHLY and CDR2 FYNNEI. Germline trimming cut 7 bases from V and 6 bases from J; bases unmatched to any gene: 10. The CDR3 loop spans 14 amino acids. CDR3: CASISQGAWSEAFF. CDR3 in DNA: TGTGCCAGCATTTCGCAGGGGGCATGGTCTGAAGCTTTCTTT.

This chain joins TRBV19 and TRBJ1-5; no definite D call. Germline values: CDR1 LNHDA, CDR2 SQIVND (reference sequence). CDR3 length: 13 residues. Trimming cost V 7 bases and J 5 bases, with 12 bases left between them. In DNA, the CDR3 is TGTGCCAGTACTACAGACGGTTATCAGCCCCAGCATTTT. It specifies CASTTDGYQPQHF.